The next 25 T cell receptor beta chains were all read from a single sample in a study of T cell responses to AZD1222 COVID-19 vaccine. Assay: immunoSEQ multiplex PCR; the TCRdb copy retains only in-frame clones and omits some. The table lists around 99,000 clones, 91% of them singletons, with 6% to 8% in the top ten. The source material was peripheral blood, sampled on day 0 of AZD1222 vaccination. These receptors were obtained from an adult in good health.

The V gene is TRBV4-2, the J gene TRBJ1-4; perhaps TRBD1 as D (5 bases). Germline V gene data show CDR1 as LGHNA and CDR2 as YNFKEQ. The CDR3 has 15 residues. V lost 0 bases and J lost 2, with 7 bases in between. CDR3 sequence (DNA): TGTGCCAGCAGCCAAGATGGGGGGACTAATGAAAAACTGTTTTTT. Encoded protein: CASSQDGGTNEKLFF.

This chain joins TRBV5-1 and TRBJ1-3, with D unclear. Trimming stripped 4 bases from V and 2 bases from J, with 13 bases between. Germline V CDR1 and CDR2: SGHRS, YFSETQ. This CDR3 region has 15 residues. This CDR3 is CASSLNLNTGNTIYF. The CDR3 DNA reads TGCGCCAGCAGCCTTAATTTGAATACTGGAAACACCATATATTTT.

V and J are TRBV10-3 and TRBJ2-2; 8 positions match TRBD2. From germline, CDR1 is ENHRY and CDR2 SYGVKD. Trimming took 6 bases from V and 4 from J; bases not matched to a gene: 4. This CDR3 has 14 amino acids. DNA for the CDR3: TGTGCCATCAGACCGGGACTAGTCACCGGGGAGCTGTTTTTT. It specifies CAIRPGLVTGELFF.

The chain joins TRBV4-1 to TRBJ1-6; the D is unclear. The germline CDR1 and CDR2 sequences are MGHRA and YSYEKL. The CDR3 totals 16 residues. V lost 0 bases, J lost 0 bases, and 6 bases lay in between. The CDR3 sequence: CASSQEDSSYNSPLHF. As DNA, the CDR3 is TGCGCCAGCAGCCAAGAGGATAGCTCCTATAATTCACCCCTCCACTTT.

In its sample, this clone was seen once. This chain uses TRBV4-1 with TRBJ1-1; 8 nucleotides agree with TRBD1. CDR1 MGHRA and CDR2 YSYEKL come from the germline V gene. The CDR3 length is 15 residues. Unmatched junction bases numbered 9, after V lost 5 bases and J lost 4 bases. CDR3 coding DNA: TGCGCCAGCAGCGAGAAGACAGGGGCGGCCACTGAAGCTTTCTTT. This encodes CASSEKTGAATEAFF.

This chain connects TRBV19 to TRBJ1-1; TRBD1 agrees at 8 bases. V was pared by 1 base and J by 4 bases, with 8 bases of the junction left unmatched. This CDR3 spans 16 amino acids. From germline, CDR1 is LNHDA and CDR2 SQIVND (reference sequence). CDR3 protein: CASSIGDRGQGTEAFF. CDR3 bases: TGTGCCAGTAGTATAGGAGACAGGGGACAAGGCACTGAAGCTTTCTTT.

This clone has just one count. The J gene is TRBJ2-7, the V gene TRBV9; 7 bases align to TRBD1. CDR1 SGDLS and CDR2 YYNGEE come from the germline V gene. The trim removed 0 bases at V and 6 bases at J, leaving 6 bases unmatched. The CDR3 has 14 amino acids. Written as DNA, the CDR3 is TGTGCCAGCAGCGTAGGTTTGGCAGGGGGCGAGCAGTACTTC. Amino acid sequence: CASSVGLAGGEQYF. Full variable domain (outside the CDR3, taken from reference TRBV9 and TRBJ2-7): DSGVTQTPKHLITATGQRVTLRCSPRSGDLSVYWYQQSLDQGLQFLIQYYNGEERAKGNILERFSAQQFPDLHSELNLSSLELGDSALYFCASSVGLAGGEQYFGPGTRLTVT.

J is TRBJ2-7 and V is TRBV25-1; D gene ambiguous. Germline V gives CDR1 MGHDK, CDR2 SYGVNS. The CDR3 is made up of 15 amino acids. V was shortened by 5 bases and J by 2 bases, with 16 bases between the two germline ends. CDR3 sequence reads: CASSNPALPTYEQYF. The CDR3 DNA follows: TGTGCCAGCAGTAATCCAGCCCTCCCTACCTACGAGCAGTACTTC.

This clone is a singleton in its sample. This sequence joins TRBV23-1 and TRBJ2-7, with unresolved D. TRBV23-1 is given ORF status, its function remaining uncertain. The CDR3 consists of 17 residues. V gave up 2 bases and J gave up 0 bases, with 17 bases separating them. The CDR3, as DNA: TGCGCCAGCAGTCAAGTTGCCCCGACACCATCCTCCTACGAGCAGTACTTC. It encodes CASSQVAPTPSSYEQYF.

This clone was counted a single time. The rearrangement links TRBV7-9 to TRBJ2-2; D gene unclear. V shed 5 bases and J shed 1 base, with 5 bases lying between them. The germline V gene has CDR1 SEHNR and CDR2 FQNEAQ (reference sequence). The CDR3 extends over 13 amino acids. The CDR3 loop is CASSQKNTGELFF. In DNA form, the CDR3 reads TGTGCCAGCAGCCAAAAGAACACCGGGGAGCTGTTTTTT.

The chain recombines TRBV2 with TRBJ1-5; a weak D match, TRBD1 (5 bases). Germline V gene data show CDR1 as SNHLY and CDR2 as FYNNEI. The CDR3 is made up of 13 amino acids. Trimming took 6 bases from V and 8 from J, leaving 14 bases between them. The CDR3 sequence: CASSPNGAEPQHF. DNA for the CDR3: TGTGCCAGCAGCCCCAACGGGGCGGAGCCCCAGCATTTT.

As to this clone: The sample holds other DNA sequences that translate to the same CDR3. The gene calls are TRBV5-8 and TRBJ2-3; 8 bases fit TRBD1. This CDR3 contains 14 residues. Germline assignment: CDR1 SGHTS and CDR2 YDEGEE. The junction had 3 bases not matched to a gene; V was cut back by 0 bases and J by 6 bases. CDR3 bases: TGTGCCAGCAGCTTGGGGACAGGGTCGGATACGCAGTATTTT. This gives the protein CASSLGTGSDTQYF.

The chain joins TRBV5-1 to TRBJ2-3; TRBD1 is a possible D gene (6 bases). Trimming took 4 bases from V and 0 from J, leaving 9 bases between them. This CDR3 has 14 amino acids. Germline V gives CDR1 SGHRS, CDR2 YFSETQ. In nucleotides, the CDR3 is TGCGCCAGCAGCATGGACAGCAGCACAGATACGCAGTATTTT. This translates into CASSMDSSTDTQYF.

This clone was found once. The rearrangement links TRBV7-2 to TRBJ1-1, with D possibly being TRBD1 (6 bases). This CDR3 has 16 residues. V lost 4 bases, J lost 4 bases, and 19 bases lay in between. Looked up from germline, CDR1 is SGHTA and CDR2 is FQGNSA. CDR3 loop: CASSSGLMAGVTEAFF. As DNA, the CDR3 is TGTGCCAGCAGCTCCGGCTTAATGGCAGGGGTCACTGAAGCTTTCTTT.

V and J are TRBV19 and TRBJ1-2; D is undetermined. In germline, CDR1 is LNHDA, CDR2 SQIVND (reference sequence). The V gene lost 4 bases and the J gene lost 3 bases, with 12 bases spanning the gap. This CDR3 comprises 14 residues. DNA of the CDR3: TGTGCCAGTAGTACCCCCGGGAGAGACTATGGCTACACCTTC. Translating it yields CASSTPGRDYGYTF.

This chain links TRBV11-2 with TRBJ1-1; D is unclear. CDR3 size: 14 residues. In germline, CDR1 is SGHAT, CDR2 FQNNGV. Trimming cost V 0 bases and J 0 bases, with 5 bases left between them. The DNA of the CDR3 is TGTGCCAGCAGCTTAGATACGGTGAACACTGAAGCTTTCTTT. Translation gives CASSLDTVNTEAFF.

The CDR3 nucleotides are TGTGCCAGCAGTTACGATGGCAGGGGCCAATATGGCTACACCTTC. Translated: CASSYDGRGQYGYTF. This rearrangement joins TRBV6-5 to TRBJ1-2; D is possibly TRBD1 (6 bases). The V and J ends lost 2 bases and 5 bases respectively, with 15 bases between them. The germline V gene encodes CDR1 MNHEY and CDR2 SVGAGI. The CDR3 sequence is 15 residues long.

V is TRBV10-3 and J is TRBJ1-5; possible D gene TRBD1, 5 bases. The germline CDR1 and CDR2 sequences are ENHRY and SYGVKD. Trimming removed 7 bases from V and 4 bases from J, with 11 bases in between. The CDR3 is made up of 13 amino acids. CDR3 in amino acids: CAITGSENQPQHF. The CDR3 DNA reads TGTGCCATCACAGGGAGTGAGAATCAGCCCCAGCATTTT.

This clone was picked up one time. This sequence joins TRBV5-1 and TRBJ1-1; D gene ambiguous. In germline, CDR1 is SGHRS, CDR2 YFSETQ. The CDR3 loop spans 13 amino acids. V was clipped by 0 bases and J by 10 bases, with 13 bases between them. For the CDR3, the DNA is TGCGCCAGCAGCTTGGGAGAGGAGGACGGAGCTTTCTTT. Translating it yields CASSLGEEDGAFF.

The V and J genes are TRBV18 and TRBJ2-3; 10 positions match TRBD2. V lost 2 bases, J lost 5 bases, and 1 base stayed unmatched. CDR1 KGHSH and CDR2 LQKENI come from the germline V gene. CDR3 size: 14 residues. CDR3 residues: CASSPSSGGDTQYF. The DNA for the CDR3 is TGTGCCAGCTCACCATCTAGCGGGGGAGATACGCAGTATTTT.

CDR3 nucleotide sequence: TGCGCCAGCAGCATCGTAGCGGGGGCCTACGAGCAGTACTTC. Its protein is CASSIVAGAYEQYF. This rearrangement joins TRBV5-1 to TRBJ2-7, with TRBD2 identical over 9 bases. J gave up 2 bases and V 4 bases, and 4 bases lay outside the gene matches. Germline V lookup: CDR1 SGHRS, CDR2 YFSETQ. The CDR3 consists of 14 residues.

This clone appeared a single time. This chain links TRBV5-1 with TRBJ1-5; 9 positions match TRBD1. The CDR3 is 15 residues long. J was trimmed by 3 bases and V by 5 bases; bases with no gene match: 6. Germline V gene lookup returns CDR1 SGHRS and CDR2 YFSETQ. CDR3 in amino acids: CASRTGGDNNQPQHF. The CDR3 bases are TGCGCCAGCAGGACAGGGGGTGATAACAATCAGCCCCAGCATTTT.

The CDR3 loop reads CASSYSIGQNYGYTF. CDR3 nucleotide sequence: TGTGCCAGCAGTTACTCGATCGGACAGAACTATGGCTACACCTTC. V gene TRBV6-2 or TRBV6-3 combines with J gene TRBJ1-2; D possibly corresponds to TRBD1 (6 bases). Trimming left V 0 bases short and J 2 bases short, with 10 bases between. Per the germline V gene, CDR1 is MNHEY and CDR2 is SVGEGT. This CDR3 comprises 15 residues.

The chain combines TRBV6-2 or TRBV6-3 with TRBJ1-2; D ambiguous. The CDR3 has 14 residues. V dropped 2 bases and J dropped 3 bases, with 10 bases sitting between them. Germline lookup yields CDR1 MNHEY and CDR2 SVGEGT. The chain's CDR3 is CASSYKGHHYGYTF. CDR3 nucleotides: TGTGCCAGCAGTTACAAAGGGCATCACTATGGCTACACCTTC.

This sequence joins TRBV5-1 and TRBJ1-1; D remains ambiguous. V shed 0 bases and J shed 0 bases, with 9 bases lying between them. The CDR3 runs 15 residues. Germline V gives CDR1 SGHRS, CDR2 YFSETQ. This CDR3 reads CASSLGPSLNTEAFF. The DNA of the CDR3 is TGCGCCAGCAGCTTGGGACCGTCTCTGAACACTGAAGCTTTCTTT.